This T cell receptor (beta chain) was retrieved from a study of identical twins. There are many counts of this clonotype. TCRdb called the 5' RACE reads again in MiXCR, with one record for every CDR3 protein. The sample yields about 220,000 distinct CDR3 sequences, under 8.5% seen once. CDR3 size: 13 residues. Germline CDR1 and CDR2: LNHNV and YYDKDF (reference sequence). Trimming removed 5 bases at V and 4 bases at J, with 11 bases between. In addition, the sample was reused for a study of T cells expressing NK-cell markers.

Sequenced: CD8+ T cells sorted from blood. The clonotype was recovered from a woman younger than 35 in good health. J is TRBJ1-1 and V is TRBV15, with D possibly being TRBD1 (5 bases). CDR3: CATSLSGGTEAFF. The CDR3 nucleotides read TGTGCCACCAGCCTCTCCGGGGGCACTGAAGCTTTCTTT.